This T cell receptor (beta chain) was retrieved from a study of post-analysis software for immune sequencing data. Notes on the study in general: There were roughly five TRBV segments more frequent in patients than controls, and TRBV5-6, TRBV5-1 and TRBV20-1 were among them. Multiple sclerosis patients had significantly lower normalized Chao1 diversity than controls.

Trimming pared 1 base from V and 7 bases from J, leaving 7 bases between. Germline V gives CDR1 SGHAT, CDR2 FQDESV (reference sequence). The CDR3 is made up of 12 amino acids. As concerns this clonotype: The antigen is not known.

The TCR beta cDNA libraries carried unique molecular identifiers. TCRdb itself ran the PCR reads through MiXCR, one entry per CDR3 protein. The table includes about 160,000 distinct CDR3 sequences, around 36% detected once. The TCR originated in a girl aged 5-17 years with multiple sclerosis. The V call is TRBV11-1, the J call TRBJ1-1; D perhaps matches TRBD1 (6 bases). The sequences come from blood, collected after autologous hematopoietic stem cell transplantation. The CDR3 region has the DNA TGTGCCAGCAGCTTAGGAGGGGGTGAAGCTTTCTTT. Its protein is CASSLGGGEAFF. The complete variable domain, with remaining parts taken from reference TRBV11-1 and TRBJ1-1, reads EAEVAQSPRYKITEKSQAVAFWCDPISGHATLYWYRQILGQGPELLVQFQDESVVDDSQLPKDRFSAERLKGVDSTLKIQPAELGDSAMYLCASSLGGGEAFFGQGTRLTVV.